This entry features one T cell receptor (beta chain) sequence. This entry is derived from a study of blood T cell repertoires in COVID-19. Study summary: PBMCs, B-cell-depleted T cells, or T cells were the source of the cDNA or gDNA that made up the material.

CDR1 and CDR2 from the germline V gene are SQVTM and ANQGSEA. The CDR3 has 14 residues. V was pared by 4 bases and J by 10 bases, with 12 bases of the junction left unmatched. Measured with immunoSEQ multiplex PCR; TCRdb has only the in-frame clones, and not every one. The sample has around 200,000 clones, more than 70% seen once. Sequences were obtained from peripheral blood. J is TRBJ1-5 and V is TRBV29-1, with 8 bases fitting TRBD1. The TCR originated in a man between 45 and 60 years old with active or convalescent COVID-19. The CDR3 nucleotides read TGCAGCGTTGCGTGGCAGGGGGCTAATGGTCCCCAGCATTTT. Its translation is CSVAWQGANGPQHF.